What follows are 20 T cell receptor beta chains derived from one specimen sequenced in a study of molecular identifiers for immune sequencing clone quantification. TCRdb fed the PCR reads into MiXCR, producing one record per CDR3 protein. The sample lists about 510,000 distinct CDR3 sequences; about 25% were seen once. The sequencing sample was made of naive CD8+ T cells from blood, with Jurkat cell RNA spiked in. Subset given: FACS-sorted CD8+CD4-CCR7+CD45RA+ naive T cells. These receptors originate from a human donor in good health. Some libraries in this study had Jurkat cell RNA spiked in.

This clonotype came up a few times. This chain joins TRBV11-2 and TRBJ1-2; the D is unclear. Between the trimmed V and J ends, which lost 5 bases and 2 bases, there was a span of 9 bases. Per germline, CDR1 SGHAT and CDR2 FQNNGV. This CDR3 contains 13 residues. The CDR3 DNA is TGTGCCAGCAGCCGGCAGGACAACTATGGCTACACCTTC. This translates into CASSRQDNYGYTF.

There are many counts of this clonotype. The V and J genes are TRBV12-3 or TRBV12-4 and TRBJ2-3; D gene uncertain. This CDR3 contains 13 residues. V lost 6 bases and J 4 bases, leaving 11 bases between the germline ends. The CDR3 region has the DNA TGTGCCAGCAGGCCGGTTTTCCCAGATACGCAGTATTTT. Amino acids: CASRPVFPDTQYF.

This clonotype showed up many times. V is TRBV29-1 and J is TRBJ2-3, with 11 bases identical to TRBD1. Germline loops: CDR1 SQVTM, CDR2 ANQGSEA. The length of the CDR3 is 15 residues. Trimming took 7 bases from V and 3 from J; bases not matched to a gene: 9. The CDR3 DNA reads TGCAGCGCCCTCACCCGGGACAGGGGGACAGATACGCAGTATTTT. Translating it yields CSALTRDRGTDTQYF.

This clonotype was detected a few times. This sequence joins TRBV3-1 and TRBJ2-7; the match to TRBD2 covers 7 bases. With 2 bases clipped from V and 0 bases from J, the junction kept 7 bases outside the gene matches. Looked up from germline, CDR1 is LGHDT and CDR2 is YNNKEL (reference sequence). The CDR3 totals 16 residues. The CDR3 spells CASSQTTSASSYEQYF. For the CDR3, the DNA is TGTGCCAGCAGCCAAACTACTAGCGCCAGCTCCTACGAGCAGTACTTC.

A single count supports this clonotype. The chain has TRBV7-9 and TRBJ1-2; D remains ambiguous. The CDR3 is 15 residues long. Germline values: CDR1 SEHNR, CDR2 FQNEAQ (reference sequence). Trimming removed 1 base from V and 0 bases from J, with 9 bases in between. The CDR3 is CASSLVPEANYGYTF. CDR3 nucleotide sequence: TGTGCCAGCAGCTTAGTTCCCGAAGCTAACTATGGCTACACCTTC.

The rearrangement joins TRBV28 to TRBJ1-5, with unresolved D. The CDR3 is 14 amino acids. Germline values: CDR1 MDHEN, CDR2 SYDVKM. The ends were cut back, 5 bases at V and 9 bases at J, with 17 bases in the middle. DNA of the CDR3: TGTGCCAGCAGTATAGAACCGGGGATTCGGCCCCAGCATTTT. It translates to CASSIEPGIRPQHF.

On this clonotype: A clone one base away is much larger, so this may be a read error. The chain recombines TRBV4-1 with TRBJ2-7, with D perhaps TRBD1 (6 bases). The CDR3 sequence is 13 residues long. Per the germline V gene, CDR1 is MGHRA and CDR2 is YSYEKL. V dropped 4 bases and J dropped 5 bases, with 12 bases sitting between them. The CDR3 sequence: CASSPGDVDEQYF. The CDR3 nucleotides are TGCGCCAGCAGCCCAGGGGACGTCGACGAGCAGTACTTC.

There are many counts of this clonotype. The rearrangement joins TRBV7-9 to TRBJ2-3, with 8 nucleotides matching TRBD1. This CDR3 has 15 residues. The V and J ends lost 5 bases and 5 bases, in that order; junction bases with no gene match: 9. Germline CDR1 SEHNR, CDR2 FQNEAQ (reference sequence). The CDR3 loop reads CASSPLTGEQDTQYF. Here the CDR3 DNA reads TGTGCCAGCAGCCCCTTGACAGGGGAGCAAGATACGCAGTATTTT.

This clonotype was observed a single time. This may arise from a read error, as a much more abundant clone is one base away. This chain joins TRBV7-9 and TRBJ1-1; the match to TRBD1 covers 12 bases. The CDR3 is made up of 18 amino acids. Germline V lookup: CDR1 SEHNR, CDR2 FQNEAQ (reference sequence). The CDR3 reads CASRYRHGTGGSGTEAYF. CDR3 nucleotide sequence: TGTGCCAGCAGGTATAGACACGGGACAGGGGGCTCCGGCACTGAAGCTTACTTT.

This clonotype was observed a handful of times. This chain connects TRBV13 to TRBJ2-3; D unresolved. The CDR3 loop spans 15 amino acids. Germline V gene data show CDR1 as PRHDT and CDR2 as FYEKMQ (reference sequence). With 2 bases removed from V and 0 bases from J, the gap between germline ends came to 9 bases. The CDR3 loop reads CASSLSPRSTDTQYF. The DNA for the CDR3 is TGTGCCAGCAGCTTATCACCCCGGAGCACAGATACGCAGTATTTT.

V is TRBV7-9 and J is TRBJ2-5; D is possibly TRBD2 (5 bases). This CDR3 has 12 residues. V was cut by 6 bases and J by 5 bases, with 10 bases left in between. Germline V lookup: CDR1 SEHNR, CDR2 FQNEAQ (reference sequence). The CDR3 bases are TGTGCCAGCAGACTATCGGGGGAGACCCAGTACTTC. It specifies CASRLSGETQYF.

The rearrangement links TRBV4-1 to TRBJ2-7, with D possibly matching TRBD1 (5 bases). The germline V gene has CDR1 MGHRA and CDR2 YSYEKL. CDR3 size: 15 residues. V was cut by 4 bases and J by 0 bases, with 13 bases left in between. CDR3 region: CASSPPGPRSYEQYF. CDR3 DNA: TGCGCCAGCAGCCCCCCAGGGCCCCGCTCCTACGAGCAGTACTTC.

The rearrangement uses TRBV12-3 or TRBV12-4 and TRBJ1-1, with a tentative D call TRBD1 (5 bases). V shed 2 bases and J shed 5 bases, with 18 bases lying between them. The CDR3 extends over 16 amino acids. CDR3 loop: CASSLSSGREGTEAFF. In DNA, the CDR3 is TGTGCCAGCAGTTTAAGTTCGGGCAGGGAGGGGACTGAAGCTTTCTTT.

The sample holds many counts of this clonotype. The V call is TRBV5-4, the J call TRBJ1-1; D is perhaps TRBD1 (6 bases). V was cut by 4 bases and J by 4 bases, with 11 bases left in between. The CDR3 length is 13 residues. CDR1 is SGHNT, CDR2 YYREEE, per germline (reference sequence). In DNA, the CDR3 is TGTGCCAGCAGCACCTGGACAGCCACTGAAGCTTTCTTT. Its protein is CASSTWTATEAFF. The full variable domain, rest sourced from reference TRBV5-4 and TRBJ1-1, is ETGVTQSPTHLIKTRGQQVTLRCSSQSGHNTVSWYQQALGQGPQFIFQYYREEENGRGNFPPRFSGLQFPNYSSELNVNALELDDSALYLCASSTWTATEAFFGQGTRLTVV.

As regards this clonotype: A junction boundary mismatches the germline segment, possibly from a read error. This chain connects TRBV7-9 to TRBJ2-4; D gene unclear. This CDR3 spans 15 amino acids. Germline V gene lookup returns CDR1 SEHNR and CDR2 FQNEAQ (reference sequence). The CDR3 is CASSSNRVRDSIRYF. As DNA, the CDR3 is TGTGCCAGCAGCTCGAACCGGGTCCGAGATAGCATTCGGTACTTC.

Points on this clonotype: This may come from a read error, since a much larger clone is one base off. The chain employs TRBV2 and TRBJ2-3, with 14 bases lining up with TRBD2. Germline CDR1 reads SNHLY; CDR2 reads FYNNEI. This CDR3 has 21 amino acids. CDR3 in amino acids: CSSSDPSSTSGRDVGTDTQYF. DNA for the CDR3: TGTTCCAGCAGCGACCCCTCGTCGACTAGCGGGAGGGACGTCGGCACAGATACGCAGTATTTT.

The CDR3 sequence is CASSLGGAGSEAFF. The CDR3 DNA reads as TGTGCCAGCAGTCTGGGGGGGGCCGGGTCTGAAGCTTTCTTT. The chain joins TRBV7-9 to TRBJ1-1; D perhaps matches TRBD1 (6 bases). Trimming stripped 6 bases from V and 6 bases from J, with 17 bases between. This CDR3 contains 14 residues. CDR1 SEHNR and CDR2 FQNEAQ come from the germline V gene (reference sequence).

The sample holds a few counts of this clonotype. J is TRBJ2-3 and V is TRBV5-1; 7 bases line up with TRBD2. The length of the CDR3 is 17 residues. CDR1 SGHRS and CDR2 YFSETQ come from the germline V gene. With V trimmed by 5 bases and J by 0 bases, 12 bases remained unmatched. CDR3 DNA sequence: TGCGCCAGCAGGCCCAACCGAGCGGGGTATAGCACAGATACGCAGTATTTT. This translates into CASRPNRAGYSTDTQYF.

The J gene is TRBJ2-7, the V gene TRBV12-3 or TRBV12-4, with TRBD2 matching 10 bases. The CDR3 consists of 15 residues. V was clipped by 2 bases and J by 9 bases; unmatched bases: 10. CDR3 bases: TGTGCCAGCAGTTTAAGCGGGAGGGCCCGGGACGGGCAGTACTTC. Translation: CASSLSGRARDGQYF.

The rearrangement links TRBV5-6 to TRBJ1-1; D not certain. V was shortened by 4 bases and J by 6 bases, with 22 bases between the two germline ends. The germline V gene encodes CDR1 SGHDT and CDR2 YYEEEE. The CDR3 runs to 16 residues. DNA of the CDR3: TGTGCCAGCAGCCAAGGAGGCGAGACTTGGGAACCTGAAGCTTTCTTT. It translates to CASSQGGETWEPEAFF.